This T cell receptor (beta chain) was captured in a study of blood T cells in healthy people across ages. The CDR3 extends over 17 amino acids. J was trimmed by 0 bases and V by 0 bases; bases with no gene match: 4. Germline V gene sequence: CDR1 SNHLY, CDR2 FYNNEI. Then a second PCR, running roughly 7 to 11 cycles, was carried out with a sample-barcoded 5' primer and a J-beta primer mix. Each CDR3 protein gets one entry after TCRdb re-called the 5' RACE reads with MiXCR. The sample carries approximately 1,000,000 distinct CDR3 sequences, 40% to 55% recorded once. This TCR was recovered from an older woman in good health. The chain links TRBV2 to TRBJ2-4, with 8 bases fitting TRBD2. Sequenced: blood. CDR3 protein: CASSEARLAGAKNIQYF. DNA of the CDR3: TGTGCCAGCAGTGAAGCCCGGCTAGCGGGAGCCAAAAACATTCAGTACTTC.